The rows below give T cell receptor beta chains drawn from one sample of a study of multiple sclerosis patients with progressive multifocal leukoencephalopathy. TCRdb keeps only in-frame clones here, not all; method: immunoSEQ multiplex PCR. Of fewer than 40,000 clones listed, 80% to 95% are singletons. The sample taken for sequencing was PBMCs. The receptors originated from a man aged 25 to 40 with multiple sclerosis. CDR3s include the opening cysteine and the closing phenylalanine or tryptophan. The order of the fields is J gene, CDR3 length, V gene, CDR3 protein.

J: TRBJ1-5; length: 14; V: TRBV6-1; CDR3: CASSESGINQPQHF
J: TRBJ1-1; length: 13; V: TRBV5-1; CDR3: CASSRAFNTEAFF
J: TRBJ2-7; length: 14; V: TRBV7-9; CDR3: CASSSWSGVYEQYF
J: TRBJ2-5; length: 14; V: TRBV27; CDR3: CASSPRGLGETQYF
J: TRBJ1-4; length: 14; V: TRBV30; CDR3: CAWSTETGVEKLFF
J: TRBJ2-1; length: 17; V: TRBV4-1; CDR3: CASSRDSFRARGNEQFF
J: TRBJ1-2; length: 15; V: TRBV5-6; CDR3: CASSPQGVLFYGYTF
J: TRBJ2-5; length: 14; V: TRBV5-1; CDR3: CASSLRAHTETQYF
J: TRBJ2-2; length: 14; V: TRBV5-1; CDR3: CASSRTGGEGELFF
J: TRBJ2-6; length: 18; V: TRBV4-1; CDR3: CASSQDPGTVSGANVLTF
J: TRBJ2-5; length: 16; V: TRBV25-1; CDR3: CASSERATSGSETQYF
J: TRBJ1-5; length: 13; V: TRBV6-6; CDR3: CASNWFSNQPQHF
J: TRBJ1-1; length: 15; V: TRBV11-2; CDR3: CASSLVPASNTEAFF
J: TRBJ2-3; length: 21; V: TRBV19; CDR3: CASSIEEGAQGLFQPTDTQYF
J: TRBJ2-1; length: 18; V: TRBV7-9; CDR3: CASSRGTSGRITYNEQFF
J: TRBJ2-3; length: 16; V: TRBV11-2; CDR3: CASSPGTSGRTDTQYF
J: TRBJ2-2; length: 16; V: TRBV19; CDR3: CASSIQASRNTGELFF